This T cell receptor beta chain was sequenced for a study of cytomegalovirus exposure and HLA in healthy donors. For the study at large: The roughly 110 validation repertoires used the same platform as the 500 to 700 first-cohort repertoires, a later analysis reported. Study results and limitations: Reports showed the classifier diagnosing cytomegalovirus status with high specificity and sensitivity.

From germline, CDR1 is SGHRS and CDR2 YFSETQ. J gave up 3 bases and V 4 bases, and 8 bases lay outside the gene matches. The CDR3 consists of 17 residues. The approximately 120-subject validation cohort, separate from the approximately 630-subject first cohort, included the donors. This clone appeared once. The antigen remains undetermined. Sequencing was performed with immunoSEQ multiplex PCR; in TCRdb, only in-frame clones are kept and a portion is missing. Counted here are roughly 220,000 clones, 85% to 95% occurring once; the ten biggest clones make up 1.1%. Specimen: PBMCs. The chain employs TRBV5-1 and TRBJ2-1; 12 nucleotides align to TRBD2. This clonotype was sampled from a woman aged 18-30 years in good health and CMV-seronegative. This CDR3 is CASSADLAGGNYNEQFF. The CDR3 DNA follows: TGCGCCAGCAGCGCGGATCTAGCGGGAGGGAACTACAATGAGCAGTTCTTC. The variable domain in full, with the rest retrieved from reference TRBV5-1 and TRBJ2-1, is KAGVTQTPRYLIKTRGQQVTLSCSPISGHRSVSWYQQTPGQGLQFLFEYFSETQRNKGNFPGRFSGRQFSNSRSEMNVSTLELGDSALYLCASSADLAGGNYNEQFFGPGTRLTVL.